These 22 T cell receptor beta chains share one sample of origin, sequenced in a study of cytomegalovirus exposure and HLA in healthy donors. A multiplex PCR was run with 60 Vbeta primers and 13 Jbeta primers. TCRdb's copy holds only in-frame clones and misses some; the assay was immunoSEQ multiplex PCR. The sample has tens of thousands of clones; roughly 75% are singletons. Sequenced: PBMCs. The receptors come from a male donor in good health and CMV-seronegative.

The chain has TRBV6-1 and TRBJ2-7; 8 nucleotides line up with TRBD1. Germline trimming cut 6 bases from V and 4 bases from J; bases unmatched to any gene: 11. Germline-derived CDR1 and CDR2 are MNHNS and SASEGT. The CDR3 totals 15 residues. The CDR3 spells CASRIGQGSLYEQYF. Written as DNA, the CDR3 is TGTGCCAGCAGGATAGGACAGGGAAGCTTGTACGAGCAGTACTTC.

This clone turned up a few times. The chain has TRBV12-5 and TRBJ2-3; the D gene is possibly TRBD2 (6 bases). Germline V gene data show CDR1 as LGHNT and CDR2 as FRNRAP. The V end was cut by 9 bases, the J end by 1 base, with 23 bases between. CDR3 length: 17 amino acids. Written as DNA, the CDR3 is TGTGCTAGCAAGAGACTTATCCGGGACTCGTGCACAGATACGCAGTATTTT. It codes for CASKRLIRDSCTDTQYF.

The chain joins TRBV4-1 to TRBJ2-7, with D perhaps TRBD1 (5 bases). The germline V gene encodes CDR1 MGHRA and CDR2 YSYEKL. This CDR3 has 15 residues. V was pared by 4 bases and J by 5 bases, with 18 bases between. The CDR3: CASSPAGYRANEQYF. CDR3 sequence (DNA): TGCGCCAGCAGCCCAGCAGGGTACCGGGCCAACGAGCAGTACTTC.

The chain employs TRBV7-8 and TRBJ1-1, with 10 bases matching TRBD1. Germline CDR1 reads SGHVS; CDR2 reads FQNEAQ. V shed 5 bases, J shed 5 bases, and the junction held 11 bases outside the gene matches. CDR3 length: 16 residues. The CDR3 spells CASSIRLGQGGTEAFF. The DNA of the CDR3 is TGTGCCAGCAGCATCCGATTAGGACAGGGGGGAACTGAAGCTTTCTTT.

The chain couples TRBV18 to TRBJ2-7; possible D gene TRBD2, 6 bases. Looked up from germline, CDR1 is KGHSH and CDR2 is LQKENI. The V and J ends lost 5 bases and 6 bases respectively, with 17 bases between them. The CDR3 covers 14 residues. The chain's CDR3 is CASSSRDSRSEQYF. DNA for the CDR3: TGTGCCAGCTCATCCCGGGACTCTCGAAGCGAGCAGTACTTC.

The chain uses TRBV30 and TRBJ2-2; 13 nucleotides line up with TRBD2. Trimming removed 3 bases from V and 1 base from J; junction bases left unmatched: 5. CDR3 length: 17 residues. The germline gives CDR1 GTSNPN, CDR2 SVGIG (reference sequence). CDR3 nucleotide sequence: TGTGCCTGGAGGGGACTAGCGGGGATAAAGAACACCGGGGAGCTGTTTTTT. Protein sequence: CAWRGLAGIKNTGELFF.

The rearrangement uses TRBV30 and TRBJ1-4, with D maybe TRBD1 (6 bases). The CDR3 extends over 14 amino acids. V was cut by 4 bases and J by 7 bases, with 16 bases left in between. Germline V gives CDR1 GTSNPN, CDR2 SVGIG (reference sequence). The DNA for the CDR3 is TGTGCCTGGAATGGGGCAGGGGTTTTTGAAAAACTGTTTTTT. It specifies CAWNGAGVFEKLFF.

Comment on this clone: The identical CDR3 is also encoded by other nucleotide sequences in the sample. The gene calls are TRBV5-1 and TRBJ1-2; D remains unclear. Germline assignment: CDR1 SGHRS and CDR2 YFSETQ. The CDR3 runs 15 residues. Trimming left V 4 bases short and J 6 bases short, with 19 bases between. The CDR3 nucleotides are TGCGCCAGCAGCATAGCCCCAGCGGGTTTTCATGGCTACACCTTC. Its protein is CASSIAPAGFHGYTF. The whole variable domain, filled in from reference TRBV5-1 and TRBJ1-2, reads KAGVTQTPRYLIKTRGQQVTLSCSPISGHRSVSWYQQTPGQGLQFLFEYFSETQRNKGNFPGRFSGRQFSNSRSEMNVSTLELGDSALYLCASSIAPAGFHGYTFGSGTRLTVV.

The chain has TRBV4-2 and TRBJ2-2, with 10 positions matching TRBD2. The CDR3 extends over 17 amino acids. V shed 4 bases and J 1 base; nucleotides not matched to a gene: 6. Per germline, CDR1 LGHNA and CDR2 YNFKEQ. Here the CDR3 DNA reads TGTGCCAGCAGCCCTGGGACTAGCGCCTTGAACACCGGGGAGCTGTTTTTT. This codes for CASSPGTSALNTGELFF.

The chain links TRBV19 to TRBJ1-1; D is possibly TRBD1 (6 bases). V was trimmed by 6 bases and J by 0 bases, leaving 11 bases between them. The germline V gene encodes CDR1 LNHDA and CDR2 SQIVND (reference sequence). This CDR3 contains 14 residues. As DNA, the CDR3 is TGTGCCAGTAGGGCTAACAGGGTGAACACTGAAGCTTTCTTT. Translating gives CASRANRVNTEAFF.

The genes are TRBV10-3 and TRBJ1-2; the D is unclear. The CDR3 covers 12 residues. Germline assignment: CDR1 ENHRY and CDR2 SYGVKD. V was cut by 2 bases and J by 3 bases, with 4 bases left in between. The CDR3 sequence is CAISESDYGYTF. For the CDR3, the DNA is TGTGCCATCAGTGAGAGCGACTATGGCTACACCTTC.

On this clone itself: Other DNA sequences in this sample translate to the same CDR3. CDR3 sequence: CASSLGQGNTEAFF. For the CDR3, the DNA is TGTGCCAGCAGCTTAGGACAGGGCAACACTGAAGCTTTCTTT. The V gene is TRBV7-2, the J gene TRBJ1-1; TRBD1 matches 7 bases. CDR1 and CDR2 from the germline V gene are SGHTA and FQGNSA. The CDR3 runs 14 residues. V dropped 1 base and J dropped 2; count of bases not matched to a gene: 1.

The V call is TRBV18, the J call TRBJ2-7; weak D call: TRBD2 (5 bases). Germline CDR1 reads KGHSH; CDR2 reads LQKENI. The V gene lost 3 bases and the J gene lost 3 bases, with 15 bases spanning the gap. CDR3 length: 15 amino acids. The CDR3 nucleotides are TGTGCCAGCTCACCTCCTCCCTACGGGGACTACGAGCAGTACTTC. It encodes CASSPPPYGDYEQYF.

The CDR3 here is CASSPGSLYVNEQYF. The CDR3, as DNA: TGTGCCAGCAGCCCAGGGTCGCTTTACGTAAACGAGCAGTACTTC. The rearrangement joins TRBV7-6 to TRBJ2-5; TRBD1 is a possible D gene (5 bases). TRBJ2-7 matches the DNA end more closely, so the J call is doubtful. CDR3 length: 15 residues. Per the germline V gene, CDR1 is SGHVS and CDR2 is FNYEAQ.

This chain links TRBV4-2 with TRBJ1-5; no definite D call. From germline, CDR1 is LGHNA and CDR2 YNFKEQ. CDR3 length: 12 residues. The V end was cut by 2 bases, the J end by 4 bases, with 3 bases between. As DNA, the CDR3 is TGTGCCAGCAGCCAAATAAATCAGCCCCAGCATTTT. It is translated as CASSQINQPQHF.

The V and J genes are TRBV7-9 and TRBJ1-5, with TRBD1 matching 9 bases. Germline trimming cut 4 bases from V and 6 bases from J; bases unmatched to any gene: 7. Germline CDR1 and CDR2: SEHNR and FQNEAQ (reference sequence). The CDR3 extends over 15 amino acids. Here the CDR3 reads CASSSTGGEGQPQHF. CDR3 nucleotide sequence: TGTGCCAGCAGCTCCACAGGGGGCGAGGGTCAGCCCCAGCATTTT.

The chain combines TRBV6-6 with TRBJ1-5; D may be TRBD1 (5 bases). V was shortened by 11 bases and J by 3 bases, with 14 bases between the two germline ends. Germline-derived CDR1 and CDR2 are MNHNY and SVGAGI (reference sequence). The CDR3 sequence is 13 residues long. CDR3: CAVTWGLNQPQHF. CDR3 DNA: TGTGCCGTCACGTGGGGACTCAATCAGCCCCAGCATTTT.

This chain links TRBV2 with TRBJ2-1; 7 positions match TRBD2. The V and J ends lost 5 bases and 12 bases, in that order; junction bases with no gene match: 7. CDR3 length: 12 amino acids. Per germline, CDR1 SNHLY and CDR2 FYNNEI. This CDR3 is CASSQLAVGQFF. CDR3 in DNA: TGTGCCAGCAGTCAGCTAGCGGTGGGGCAGTTCTTC. Combining the CDR3 with reference TRBV2 and TRBJ2-1 gives the whole variable domain EPEVTQTPSHQVTQMGQEVILRCVPISNHLYFYWYRQILGQKVEFLVSFYNNEISEKSEIFDDQFSVERPDGSNFTLKIRSTKLEDSAMYFCASSQLAVGQFFGPGTRLTVL.

This clone was observed once. V gene TRBV18 combines with J gene TRBJ1-2, with D perhaps matching TRBD1 (5 bases). Germline assignment: CDR1 KGHSH and CDR2 LQKENI. This CDR3 has 13 residues. V gave up 2 bases and J gave up 3 bases, with 7 bases separating them. CDR3 sequence reads: CASSPSQDYGYTF. For the CDR3, the DNA is TGTGCCAGCTCACCATCACAGGACTATGGCTACACCTTC.

Here the CDR3 reads CASSLAPGANTEAFF. CDR3 DNA: TGTGCCAGCAGCTTAGCCCCGGGAGCGAACACTGAAGCTTTCTTT. The chain links TRBV7-8 to TRBJ1-1; the D is unclear. Germline V gives CDR1 SGHVS, CDR2 FQNEAQ. The length of the CDR3 is 15 residues. V was shortened by 0 bases and J by 1 base, with 9 bases between the two germline ends.

As regards this clone: At one boundary the junction diverges from the germline segment, which might be a read error. The chain employs TRBV7-7 and TRBJ2-5; D is unresolved. Germline V gene data show CDR1 as SSHAT and CDR2 as FNYEAQ (reference sequence). The CDR3 runs 14 residues. DNA for the CDR3: TGTGCTAGCAGCTTAGCAAAGGTCGGGGAGACCCAGTACTTC. Protein: CASSLAKVGETQYF.

This clone has only one observation. The V call is TRBV6-1, the J call TRBJ2-1; 9 bases fit TRBD2. This CDR3 has 16 amino acids. Germline lookup yields CDR1 MNHNS and CDR2 SASEGT. Trimming removed 1 base from V and 8 bases from J; junction bases left unmatched: 9. CDR3 DNA sequence: TGTGCCAGCAGTGAAGGCCAGATAGCGGGAGACTATGAGCAGTTCTTC. It is translated as CASSEGQIAGDYEQFF.